The 22 T cell receptor beta chains below all came from one sample that was sequenced in a study of Graves' ophthalmopathy and Graves' hyperthyroidism. RNA transcripts served as template for amplifying TCR beta CDR3 sequences. The workflow started with a first-round RT-PCR run with HTBI primers and then moved on to a second-round multiplex PCR. TCRdb reanalysed the multiplex PCR reads using MiXCR and keeps one entry per CDR3 protein. The table shows 500,000 to 700,000 distinct CDR3 sequences, with 22% occurring only once. The sample was peripheral blood. Every receptor here comes from a woman aged 18-29 years with stable Graves' hyperthyroidism. Some clones in this sample may be carry-over from other donors' samples.

The table lists this clonotype with many counts. The chain joins TRBV12-3 or TRBV12-4 to TRBJ1-1, with D tentatively TRBD1 (5 bases). CDR3 length: 14 amino acids. V was cut by 3 bases and J by 3 bases, with 11 bases left in between. The CDR3 nucleotides are TGTGCCAGCAGTTTCGGGGGGGTGGACACTGAAGCTTTCTTT. This translates into CASSFGGVDTEAFF.

This rearrangement joins TRBV20-1 to TRBJ2-2, with TRBD1 matching 8 bases. CDR3 length: 15 residues. J was trimmed by 5 bases and V by 7 bases; bases with no gene match: 12. Germline assignment: CDR1 DFQATT and CDR2 SNEGSKA (reference sequence). The CDR3 DNA reads as TGCAGTGTTTCAGGGGGCGCTTTGAGGACCGGGGAGCTGTTTTTT. Translation gives CSVSGGALRTGELFF.

V is TRBV12-3 or TRBV12-4 and J is TRBJ1-3; possible D gene TRBD1, 6 bases. The ends were cut back, 1 base at V and 9 bases at J, with 13 bases in the middle. CDR3 length equals 14 residues. In DNA form, the CDR3 reads TGTGCCAGCAGTTTAGAACAGGGCCGCTTCACCATATATTTT. This gives the protein CASSLEQGRFTIYF.

The table lists this clonotype with many counts. The chain is built from TRBV6-5 and TRBJ2-7, with 8 bases lining up with TRBD1. Germline CDR1 and CDR2: MNHEY and SVGAGI. J gave up 3 bases and V 1 base, and 5 bases lay outside the gene matches. This CDR3 contains 15 residues. The CDR3 protein is CASSYYAGGGYEQYF. Written as DNA, the CDR3 is TGTGCCAGCAGTTACTATGCAGGGGGCGGCTACGAGCAGTACTTC.

J is TRBJ1-1 and V is TRBV6-1, with 7 bases matching TRBD1. V trimming: 6 bases; J trimming: 0 bases; junction bases outside the gene matches: 10. CDR1 is MNHNS, CDR2 SASEGT, per germline. The CDR3 totals 16 residues. CDR3 region: CASRATGAIMNTEAFF. CDR3 nucleotides: TGTGCCAGCAGAGCAACAGGGGCTATAATGAACACTGAAGCTTTCTTT.

This clonotype has at least ten counts. The rearrangement links TRBV30 to TRBJ2-7, with D possibly being TRBD2 (5 bases). CDR1 is GTSNPN, CDR2 SVGIG, per germline (reference sequence). The CDR3 consists of 15 residues. Trimming took 2 bases from V and 6 from J, leaving 20 bases between them. The CDR3 coding sequence is TGTGCCTGGAGTCCCCTGGGCGGGTTTGAGAGCGAGCAGTACTTC. Amino acid sequence: CAWSPLGGFESEQYF.

The chain has TRBV27 and TRBJ2-2; 11 positions match TRBD2. V lost 5 bases, J lost 8 bases, and 7 bases stayed unmatched. The germline gives CDR1 MNHEY, CDR2 SMNVEV (reference sequence). The CDR3 spans 15 residues. The DNA of the CDR3 is TGTGCCAGCAGTCAACTAGCGGGAGTGGGAGGGGAGCTGTTTTTT. The encoded protein is CASSQLAGVGGELFF.

The chain couples TRBV5-5 to TRBJ2-7; no clear D gene. The V gene lost 6 bases and the J gene lost 4 bases, with 17 bases spanning the gap. Germline CDR1 SGHKS, CDR2 YYEKEE (reference sequence). There are 14 residues in the CDR3. In DNA, the CDR3 is TGTGCCAGCACCATCGGACCTGATCCTTACGAGCAGTACTTC. It is translated as CASTIGPDPYEQYF.

Of note for this clonotype: A read error may produce the germline difference seen at one junction end. The chain links TRBV28 to TRBJ2-5; maybe TRBD2 (6 bases). Germline CDR1 and CDR2: MDHEN and SYDVKM. The CDR3 covers 13 residues. The CDR3 DNA follows: TGTGCCTGCAGCCGTAGCGGAGCCGAGACCCAGTACTTC. Its translation is CACSRSGAETQYF.

A few counts support this clonotype. The chain is built from TRBV19 and TRBJ1-6, with a tentative D call TRBD1 (5 bases). This CDR3 has 14 amino acids. The germline V gene encodes CDR1 LNHDA and CDR2 SQIVND (reference sequence). Deletions cut 0 bases from V and 14 bases from J, with 14 bases between. This CDR3 is CASSIEGPPVTLHF. The CDR3 bases are TGTGCCAGTAGTATAGAGGGACCGCCCGTCACCCTCCACTTT.

This clonotype appeared many times. This chain uses TRBV30 with TRBJ1-6; unclear D gene. Trimming shortened V by 2 bases and J by 3 bases, and 11 bases separated the two germline ends. CDR1 GTSNPN and CDR2 SVGIG come from the germline V gene (reference sequence). This CDR3 has 15 amino acids. The DNA of the CDR3 is TGTGCCTGGAGTCGAGTTGGCAGCTATAATTCACCCCTCCACTTT. This codes for CAWSRVGSYNSPLHF.

This clonotype was counted many times. The rearrangement joins TRBV7-8 to TRBJ1-5; possibly TRBD1 for D (6 bases). In germline, CDR1 is SGHVS, CDR2 FQNEAQ. The CDR3 covers 17 residues. V shed 2 bases and J shed 0 bases, with 14 bases lying between them. The CDR3 loop is CASSLRGGSYSNQPQHF. The CDR3 DNA reads as TGTGCCAGCAGCTTAAGGGGGGGATCCTATAGCAATCAGCCCCAGCATTTT.

The CDR3 is CSAITVAGGYGYTF. CDR3 bases: TGCAGCGCTATTACTGTGGCGGGGGGCTATGGCTACACCTTC. V usage is TRBV29-1 and J usage is TRBJ1-2; TRBD1 is a possible D gene (5 bases). The germline V and J ends were trimmed by 7 bases and 4 bases, with 19 bases remaining between them. The V gene's germline CDR1 is SQVTM and CDR2 ANQGSEA. The CDR3 is 14 amino acids.

The table lists this clonotype with many counts. The rearrangement joins TRBV11-1 to TRBJ1-1; possibly TRBD1 for D (6 bases). The V and J ends lost 6 bases and 0 bases respectively, with 11 bases between them. The CDR3 length is 14 residues. CDR1 and CDR2 from the germline V gene are SGHAT and FQDESV (reference sequence). Here the CDR3 DNA reads TGTGCCAGCAGTGACAGGAGCATGAACACTGAAGCTTTCTTT. Amino acids: CASSDRSMNTEAFF.

This chain uses TRBV12-3 or TRBV12-4 with TRBJ1-5; TRBD1 is a possible D gene (6 bases). Trimming took 5 bases from V and 7 from J, leaving 18 bases between them. CDR3 length equals 15 residues. The chain's CDR3 is CASSNGAGVGQPQHF. The CDR3 coding sequence is TGTGCCAGCAGTAATGGGGCAGGGGTGGGCCAGCCCCAGCATTTT.

V is TRBV11-3 and J is TRBJ1-2, with D maybe TRBD1 (6 bases). The CDR3 is 15 amino acids. Trimming removed 4 bases at V and 3 bases at J, with 15 bases between. The germline CDR1 and CDR2 sequences are SGHNT and YENEEA. The CDR3 is CASSYDGTRDYGYTF. In DNA form, the CDR3 reads TGTGCCAGCAGCTACGACGGGACACGCGACTATGGCTACACCTTC.

This clonotype was recorded many times. Compared with germline, one end of the junction differs, possibly owing to a read error. The gene calls are TRBV6-1 and TRBJ1-5; D is perhaps TRBD1 (5 bases). CDR1 MNHNS and CDR2 SASEGT come from the germline V gene. CDR3 length: 15 amino acids. CDR3 residues: CASSAQGPANQPRHF. The DNA of the CDR3 is TGTGCCAGCAGTGCGCAGGGCCCAGCTAATCAGCCCCGGCATTTT.

The rearrangement uses TRBV28 and TRBJ1-2, with 7 bases that match TRBD1. CDR3 length equals 15 residues. Germline lookup yields CDR1 MDHEN and CDR2 SYDVKM. Losses at the gene ends were 5 bases for V and 4 bases for J; bases not matched to a gene: 10. CDR3 protein: CASSPPGQQGYGYTF. DNA for the CDR3: TGTGCCAGCAGTCCACCGGGACAGCAAGGCTATGGCTACACCTTC.

This clonotype was counted many times. The rearrangement uses TRBV27 and TRBJ1-5, with D unclear. Germline assignment: CDR1 MNHEY and CDR2 SMNVEV (reference sequence). Trimming left V 3 bases short and J 0 bases short, with 9 bases between. The CDR3 runs 15 residues. CDR3 amino acids: CASSLFPNSNQPQHF. In DNA form, the CDR3 reads TGTGCCAGCAGTTTGTTCCCTAATAGCAATCAGCCCCAGCATTTT.

This clonotype was seen many times. V usage is TRBV14 and J usage is TRBJ1-1; tentatively, D is TRBD1 (5 bases). Germline assignment: CDR1 SGHDN and CDR2 FVKESK. V was cut by 2 bases and J by 1 base, with 11 bases left in between. The length of the CDR3 is 15 residues. Here the CDR3 DNA reads TGTGCCAGCAGCCAACAAGCAGGGAAGAACACTGAAGCTTTCTTT. This sequence encodes CASSQQAGKNTEAFF.

This clonotype showed up many times. V gene TRBV6-2 or TRBV6-3 combines with J gene TRBJ2-7, with 12 bases aligning to TRBD2. Germline CDR1 reads MNHEY; CDR2 reads SVGEGT. This CDR3 has 15 residues. V gave up 5 bases and J gave up 4 bases; unmatched junction bases: 6. The CDR3 here is CASSTTSGRKYEQYF. The CDR3, as DNA: TGTGCCAGCAGTACGACTAGCGGGAGAAAGTACGAGCAGTACTTC.

At least ten counts were recorded for this clonotype. A read error may account for a junction end that differs from germline. This chain uses TRBV6-1 with TRBJ1-5; D unresolved. The CDR3 length is 13 residues. CDR1 is MNHNS, CDR2 SASEGT, per germline. Here the CDR3 DNA reads TGTGCCGGCAGTGGCTTGACAAATCAGCCCCAGCATTTT. It is translated as CAGSGLTNQPQHF.